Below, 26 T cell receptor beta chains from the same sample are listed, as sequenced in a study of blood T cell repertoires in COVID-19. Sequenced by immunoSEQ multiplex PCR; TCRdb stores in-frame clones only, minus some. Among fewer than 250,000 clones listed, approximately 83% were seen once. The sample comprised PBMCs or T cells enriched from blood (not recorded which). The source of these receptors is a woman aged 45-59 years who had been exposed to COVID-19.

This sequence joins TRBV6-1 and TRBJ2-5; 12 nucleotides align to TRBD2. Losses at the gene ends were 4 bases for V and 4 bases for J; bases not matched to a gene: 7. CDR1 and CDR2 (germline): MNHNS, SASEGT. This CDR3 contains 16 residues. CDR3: CASSATSGGPGETQYF. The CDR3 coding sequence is TGTGCCAGCAGTGCAACTAGCGGGGGGCCGGGAGAGACCCAGTACTTC.

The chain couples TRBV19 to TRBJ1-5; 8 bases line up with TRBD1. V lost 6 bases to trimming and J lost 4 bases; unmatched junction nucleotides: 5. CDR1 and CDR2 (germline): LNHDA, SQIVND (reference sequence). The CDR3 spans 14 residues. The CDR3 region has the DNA TGTGCCAGTAGCGGACAGGGTTATAATCAGCCCCAGCATTTT. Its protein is CASSGQGYNQPQHF.

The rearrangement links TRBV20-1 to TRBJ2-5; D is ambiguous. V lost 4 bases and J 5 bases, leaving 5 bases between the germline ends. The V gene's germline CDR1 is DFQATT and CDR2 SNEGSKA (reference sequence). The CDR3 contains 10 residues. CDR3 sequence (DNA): TGCAGTGCTAACGGGGAGACCCAGTACTTC. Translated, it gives CSANGETQYF.

CDR3 nucleotides: TGTGCCAGCAGCTACGGTAGAAGCTACACCTTC. It codes for CASSYGRSYTF. The chain couples TRBV9 to TRBJ1-2; no definite D call. CDR1 and CDR2 (germline): SGDLS, YYNGEE. This CDR3 comprises 11 residues. With 4 bases removed from V and 9 bases from J, the gap between germline ends came to 10 bases.

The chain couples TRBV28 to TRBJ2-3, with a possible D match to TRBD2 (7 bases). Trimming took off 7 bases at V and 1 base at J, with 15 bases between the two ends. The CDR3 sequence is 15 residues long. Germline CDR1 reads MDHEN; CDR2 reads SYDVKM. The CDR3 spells CASIWGGQRTDTQYF. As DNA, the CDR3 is TGTGCCAGCATTTGGGGGGGGCAGCGCACAGATACGCAGTATTTT.

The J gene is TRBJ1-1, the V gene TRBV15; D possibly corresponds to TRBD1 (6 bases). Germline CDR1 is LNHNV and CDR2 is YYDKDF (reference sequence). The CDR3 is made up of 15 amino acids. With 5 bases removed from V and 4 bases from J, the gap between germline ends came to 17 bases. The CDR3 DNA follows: TGTGCCACCAGCCGCTCGTTAGGGGGTGCCACTGAAGCTTTCTTT. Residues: CATSRSLGGATEAFF.

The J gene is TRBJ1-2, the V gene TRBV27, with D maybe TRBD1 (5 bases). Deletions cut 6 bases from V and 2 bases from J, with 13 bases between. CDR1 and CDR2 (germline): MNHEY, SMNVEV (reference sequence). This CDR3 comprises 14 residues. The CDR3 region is CASSPRVMNYGYTF. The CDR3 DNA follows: TGTGCCAGCAGCCCCAGGGTGATGAACTATGGCTACACCTTC.

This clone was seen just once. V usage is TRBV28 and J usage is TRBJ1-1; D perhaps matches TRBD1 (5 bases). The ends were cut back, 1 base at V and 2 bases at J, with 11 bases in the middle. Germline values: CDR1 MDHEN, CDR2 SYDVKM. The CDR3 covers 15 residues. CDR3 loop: CASSLYRDLNTEAFF. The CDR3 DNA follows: TGTGCCAGCAGTTTATATAGGGACTTAAACACTGAAGCTTTCTTT.

The CDR3 region has the DNA TGTGCCAGCAGCGCATCCCCTCGTGAGGCCGGAAACACCATATATTTT. It translates to CASSASPREAGNTIYF. J is TRBJ1-3 and V is TRBV9; D is unclear. The CDR3 sequence is 16 residues long. Germline CDR1 and CDR2: SGDLS and YYNGEE. Trimming took 3 bases from V and 4 from J, leaving 17 bases between them. The complete variable domain, with remaining parts taken from reference TRBV9 and TRBJ1-3, reads DSGVTQTPKHLITATGQRVTLRCSPRSGDLSVYWYQQSLDQGLQFLIQYYNGEERAKGNILERFSAQQFPDLHSELNLSSLELGDSALYFCASSASPREAGNTIYFGEGSWLTVV.

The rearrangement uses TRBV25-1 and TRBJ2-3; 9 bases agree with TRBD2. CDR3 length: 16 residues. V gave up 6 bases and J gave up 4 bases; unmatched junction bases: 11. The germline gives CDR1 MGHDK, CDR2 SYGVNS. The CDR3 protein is CASSPRVAGAADTQYF. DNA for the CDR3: TGTGCCAGCAGCCCTAGGGTAGCGGGGGCGGCAGATACGCAGTATTTT.

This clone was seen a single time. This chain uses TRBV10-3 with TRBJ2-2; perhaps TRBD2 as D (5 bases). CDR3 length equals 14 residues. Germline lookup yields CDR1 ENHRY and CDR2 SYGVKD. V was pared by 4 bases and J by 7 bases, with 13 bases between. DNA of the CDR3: TGTGCCATCAGTGCGTACGGGAAGGACGGGGAGCTGTTTTTT. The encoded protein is CAISAYGKDGELFF.

CDR3 residues: CASSVEGRGEQYF. CDR3 DNA sequence: TGTGCCAGCAGCGTAGAAGGGAGAGGGGAGCAGTACTTC. J is TRBJ2-7 and V is TRBV9; D possibly corresponds to TRBD2 (5 bases). The germline gives CDR1 SGDLS, CDR2 YYNGEE. The length of the CDR3 is 13 residues. Deletions cut 0 bases from V and 7 bases from J, with 11 bases between.

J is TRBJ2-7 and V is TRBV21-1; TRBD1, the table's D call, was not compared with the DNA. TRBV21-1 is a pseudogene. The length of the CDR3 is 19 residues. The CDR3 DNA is TGTGCCAGCAGCAAAGGGAGGCAGGAGGGGGCCACCTCCTCCTACGAGCAGTACTTC. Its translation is CASSKGRQEGATSSYEQYF.

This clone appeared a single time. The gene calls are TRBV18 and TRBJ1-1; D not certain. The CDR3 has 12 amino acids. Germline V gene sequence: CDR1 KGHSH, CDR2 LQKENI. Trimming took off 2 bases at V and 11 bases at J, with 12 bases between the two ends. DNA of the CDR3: TGTGCCAGCTCACCAGAGGGTCGAAAGGCTTTCTTT. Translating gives CASSPEGRKAFF. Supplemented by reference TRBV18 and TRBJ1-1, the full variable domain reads NAGVMQNPRHLVRRRGQEARLRCSPMKGHSHVYWYRQLPEEGLKFMVYLQKENIIDESGMPKERFSAEFPKEGPSILRIQQVVRGDSAAYFCASSPEGRKAFFGQGTRLTVV.

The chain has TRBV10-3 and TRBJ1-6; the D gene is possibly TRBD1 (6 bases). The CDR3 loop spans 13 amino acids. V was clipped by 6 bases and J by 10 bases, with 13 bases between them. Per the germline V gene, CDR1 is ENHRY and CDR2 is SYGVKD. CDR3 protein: CAIRGNRESPLHF. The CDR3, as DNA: TGTGCCATCAGGGGAAACAGGGAATCACCCCTCCACTTT.

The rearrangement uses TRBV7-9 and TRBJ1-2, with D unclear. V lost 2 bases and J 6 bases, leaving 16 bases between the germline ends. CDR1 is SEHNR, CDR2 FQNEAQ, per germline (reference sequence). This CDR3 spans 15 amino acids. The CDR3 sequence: CASSLYGGGVDGYTF. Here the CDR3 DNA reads TGTGCCAGCAGCTTATATGGCGGCGGAGTGGATGGCTACACCTTC.

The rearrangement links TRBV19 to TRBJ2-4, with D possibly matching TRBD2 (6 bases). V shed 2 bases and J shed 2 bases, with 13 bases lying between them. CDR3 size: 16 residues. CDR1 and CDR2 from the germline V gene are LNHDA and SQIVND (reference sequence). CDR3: CASSIRSGGTKNIQYF. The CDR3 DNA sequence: TGTGCCAGTAGTATAAGGTCCGGAGGGACCAAAAACATTCAGTACTTC.

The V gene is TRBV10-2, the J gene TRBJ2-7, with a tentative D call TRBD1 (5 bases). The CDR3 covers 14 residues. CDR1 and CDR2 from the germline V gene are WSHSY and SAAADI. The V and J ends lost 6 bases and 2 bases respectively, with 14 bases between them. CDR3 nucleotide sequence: TGCGCCAGCAGGGGGCAGCTTGGCCCCTACGAGCAGTACTTC. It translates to CASRGQLGPYEQYF.

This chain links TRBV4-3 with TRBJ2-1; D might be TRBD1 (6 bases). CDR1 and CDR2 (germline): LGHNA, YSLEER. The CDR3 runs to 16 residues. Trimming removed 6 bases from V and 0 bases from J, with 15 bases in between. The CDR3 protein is CASRRTGQGSYNEQFF. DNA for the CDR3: TGCGCCAGCAGAAGAACAGGGCAGGGCTCCTACAATGAGCAGTTCTTC.

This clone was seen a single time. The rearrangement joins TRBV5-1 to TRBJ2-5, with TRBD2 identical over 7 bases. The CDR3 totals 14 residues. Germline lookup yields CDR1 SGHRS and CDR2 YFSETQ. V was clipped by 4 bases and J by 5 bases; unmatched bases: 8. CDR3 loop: CASSISTSYETQYF. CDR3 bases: TGCGCCAGCAGCATTTCGACTAGCTACGAGACCCAGTACTTC.

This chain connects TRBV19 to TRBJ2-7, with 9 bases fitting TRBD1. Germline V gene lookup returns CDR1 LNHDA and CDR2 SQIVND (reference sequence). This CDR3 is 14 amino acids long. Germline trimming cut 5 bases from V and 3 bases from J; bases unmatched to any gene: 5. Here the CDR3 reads CASSPRTGVYEQYF. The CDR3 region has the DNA TGTGCCAGTAGTCCGCGGACAGGGGTCTACGAGCAGTACTTC.

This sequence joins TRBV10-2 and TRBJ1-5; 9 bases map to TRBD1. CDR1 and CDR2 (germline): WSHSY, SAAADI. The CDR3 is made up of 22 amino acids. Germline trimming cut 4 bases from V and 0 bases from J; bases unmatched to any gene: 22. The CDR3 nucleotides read TGCGCCAGCAGTGGGGGGGGACAGGGCTCGAAACTGATCTCAAATAGCAATCAGCCCCAGCATTTT. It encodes CASSGGGQGSKLISNSNQPQHF.

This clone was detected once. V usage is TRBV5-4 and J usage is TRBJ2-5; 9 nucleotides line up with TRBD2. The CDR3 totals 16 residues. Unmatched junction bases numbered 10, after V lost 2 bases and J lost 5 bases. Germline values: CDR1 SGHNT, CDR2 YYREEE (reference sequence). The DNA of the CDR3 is TGTGCCAGCAGCTTAGATCGCGGGGGGGCTTGGGAGACCCAGTACTTC. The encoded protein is CASSLDRGGAWETQYF.

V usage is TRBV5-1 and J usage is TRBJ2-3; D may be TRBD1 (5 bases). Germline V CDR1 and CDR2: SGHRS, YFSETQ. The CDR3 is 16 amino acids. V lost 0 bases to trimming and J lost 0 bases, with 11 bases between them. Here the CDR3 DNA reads TGCGCCAGCAGCTTGGCCCCGACAGCTAGCACAGATACGCAGTATTTT. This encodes CASSLAPTASTDTQYF.

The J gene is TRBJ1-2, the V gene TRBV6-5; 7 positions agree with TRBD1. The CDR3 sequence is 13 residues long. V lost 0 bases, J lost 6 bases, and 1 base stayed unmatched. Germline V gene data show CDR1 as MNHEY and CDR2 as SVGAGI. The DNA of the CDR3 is TGTGCCAGCAGTTACTCACAGGGGAATGGCTACACCTTC. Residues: CASSYSQGNGYTF.

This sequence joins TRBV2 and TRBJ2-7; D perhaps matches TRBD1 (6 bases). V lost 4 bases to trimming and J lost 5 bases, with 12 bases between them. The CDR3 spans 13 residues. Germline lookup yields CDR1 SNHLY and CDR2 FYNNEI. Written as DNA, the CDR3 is TGTGCCAGCAGTGGCAGGGGAATCAACGAGCAGTACTTC. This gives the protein CASSGRGINEQYF.